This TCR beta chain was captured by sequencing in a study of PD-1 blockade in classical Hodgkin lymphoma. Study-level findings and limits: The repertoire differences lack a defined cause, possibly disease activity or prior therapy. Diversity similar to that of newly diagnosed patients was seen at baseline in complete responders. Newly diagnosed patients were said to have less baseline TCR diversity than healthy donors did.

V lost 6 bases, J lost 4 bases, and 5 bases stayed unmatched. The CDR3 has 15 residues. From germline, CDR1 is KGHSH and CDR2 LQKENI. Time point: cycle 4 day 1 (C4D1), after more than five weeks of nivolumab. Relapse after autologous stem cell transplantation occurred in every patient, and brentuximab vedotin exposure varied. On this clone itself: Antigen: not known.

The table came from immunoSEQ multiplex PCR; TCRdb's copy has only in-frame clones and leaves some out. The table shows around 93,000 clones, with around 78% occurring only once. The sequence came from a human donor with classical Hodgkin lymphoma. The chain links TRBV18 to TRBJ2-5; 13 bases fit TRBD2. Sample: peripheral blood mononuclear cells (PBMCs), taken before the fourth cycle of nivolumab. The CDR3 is CASSRTSGSLETQYF. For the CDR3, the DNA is TGTGCCAGCTCCAGGACTAGCGGGAGTTTAGAGACCCAGTACTTC.